A selection of T cell receptor beta chains follows, all from one sample in a study of T cell changes during pregnancy in multiple sclerosis. Repertoires were generated with immunoSEQ multiplex PCR, while TCRdb's copy carries only in-frame clones and drops some. The table includes about 40,000 clones, over 80% detected once. Sequencing was performed on peripheral blood, taken in the first trimester of pregnancy. Receptors were obtained from a female donor in good health, enrolled as a control in a pregnancy study. Both conserved end residues are part of each CDR3.

v_call,j_call,cdr3_aa
TRBV28,TRBJ1-4,CASSPEGAPNEKLFF
TRBV6-5,TRBJ2-7,CASSYGQAAYEQYF
TRBV5-5,TRBJ2-1,CASSFSWTDNEQFF
TRBV11-3,TRBJ1-5,CASSLEQGNQPQHF
TRBV23-1,TRBJ1-1,CASSPGTGAEAFF
TRBV5-4,TRBJ2-3,CASSLGLAPDTQYF
TRBV27,TRBJ2-2,CASSSNTGMLAGELFF
TRBV4-1,TRBJ2-2,CASSQAGTGIPGELFF
TRBV10-1,TRBJ1-2,CASSDRELF
TRBV11-2,TRBJ1-1,CASSSTLGQALEAFF
TRBV30,TRBJ1-6,CAWSPGQEDSPLHF
TRBV5-1,TRBJ1-4,CASSPGQGFEKLFF
TRBV28,TRBJ1-4,CASSIHREGSEKLFF
TRBV23-1,TRBJ2-7,CASSQCPGQGAYEQYF
TRBV21-1,TRBJ2-1,CASSKAGTVYNEQFF
TRBV5-1,TRBJ2-3,CASSFGLAEDTQYF